A selection of T cell receptor beta chains follows, all from one sample in a study of immune evolution from preneoplasia to lung adenocarcinoma. The data were produced by immunoSEQ multiplex PCR, yet TCRdb's version contains in-frame clones alone and is incomplete. The sample shows some 6,500 clones, around 78% of them seen only once. The sequenced sample consisted of FFPE lung adenocarcinoma in situ tissue. Source of these receptors: a donor at least 70 years old with lung adenocarcinoma. Both conserved end residues are part of each CDR3. Fields, in order: J gene, V gene, CDR3 protein.

J gene: TRBJ1-3
V gene: TRBV5-1
CDR3 protein: CASSEGNSGNTIYF

J gene: TRBJ1-5
V gene: TRBV19
CDR3 protein: CATREQPNSNQPQHF

J gene: TRBJ2-7
V gene: TRBV7-9
CDR3 protein: CASSLAGIGYEQYF

J gene: TRBJ1-2
V gene: TRBV9
CDR3 protein: CASSVEEGYGYTF

J gene: TRBJ2-1
V gene: TRBV7-9
CDR3 protein: CASSLAPNSNNEQFF

J gene: TRBJ2-1
V gene: TRBV11-2
CDR3 protein: CASSFGGGEQFF

J gene: TRBJ2-7
V gene: TRBV9
CDR3 protein: CASSVEQGPSYEQYF

J gene: TRBJ1-2
V gene: TRBV10-3
CDR3 protein: CASRGGYGYTF

J gene: TRBJ1-3
V gene: TRBV7-8
CDR3 protein: CASSDGFSTSGNTIYF

J gene: TRBJ1-6
V gene: TRBV6-4
CDR3 protein: CASSGDGTNSPLHF

J gene: TRBJ1-2
V gene: TRBV2
CDR3 protein: CASSLLQGAGYGYTF

J gene: TRBJ2-1
V gene: TRBV15
CDR3 protein: CATSRELAGDNEQFF

J gene: TRBJ2-7
V gene: TRBV19
CDR3 protein: CASKGTDYEQYF

J gene: TRBJ2-7
V gene: TRBV9
CDR3 protein: CASSSTGYEQYF

J gene: TRBJ1-4
V gene: TRBV5-1
CDR3 protein: CASSRDVGFNEKLFF

J gene: TRBJ1-4
V gene: TRBV5-6
CDR3 protein: CASSLSIVVQLGEKLFF

J gene: TRBJ2-5
V gene: TRBV7-3
CDR3 protein: CASSLAVGLQETQYF

J gene: TRBJ1-5
V gene: TRBV7-9
CDR3 protein: CASSLNLQPQHF

J gene: TRBJ1-2
V gene: TRBV6-1
CDR3 protein: CASRQGLSYGYTF

J gene: TRBJ1-1
V gene: TRBV15
CDR3 protein: CATSISRGNTEAFF

J gene: TRBJ1-4
V gene: TRBV4-1
CDR3 protein: CASSRAGFDEKLFF

J gene: TRBJ1-4
V gene: TRBV5-6
CDR3 protein: CASSYTGASDEKLFF

J gene: TRBJ2-1
V gene: TRBV4-1
CDR3 protein: CASSPLADPSWNEQFF